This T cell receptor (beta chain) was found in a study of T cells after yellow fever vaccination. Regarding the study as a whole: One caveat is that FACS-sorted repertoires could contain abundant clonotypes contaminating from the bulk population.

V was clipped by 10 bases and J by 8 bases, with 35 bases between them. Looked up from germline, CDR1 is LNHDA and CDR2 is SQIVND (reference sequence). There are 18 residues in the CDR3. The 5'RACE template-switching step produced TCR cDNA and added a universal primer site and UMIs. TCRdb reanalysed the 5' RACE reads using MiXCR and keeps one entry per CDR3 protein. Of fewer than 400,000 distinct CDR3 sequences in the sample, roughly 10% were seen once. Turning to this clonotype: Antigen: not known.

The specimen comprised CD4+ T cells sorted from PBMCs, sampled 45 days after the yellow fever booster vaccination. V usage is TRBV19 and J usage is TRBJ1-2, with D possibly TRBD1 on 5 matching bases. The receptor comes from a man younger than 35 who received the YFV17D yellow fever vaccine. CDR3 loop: CATSQSTLRGNRTLGYTF. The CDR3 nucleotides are TGTGCCACTTCACAATCCACTCTCCGGGGGAACAGGACTCTAGGCTACACCTTC.